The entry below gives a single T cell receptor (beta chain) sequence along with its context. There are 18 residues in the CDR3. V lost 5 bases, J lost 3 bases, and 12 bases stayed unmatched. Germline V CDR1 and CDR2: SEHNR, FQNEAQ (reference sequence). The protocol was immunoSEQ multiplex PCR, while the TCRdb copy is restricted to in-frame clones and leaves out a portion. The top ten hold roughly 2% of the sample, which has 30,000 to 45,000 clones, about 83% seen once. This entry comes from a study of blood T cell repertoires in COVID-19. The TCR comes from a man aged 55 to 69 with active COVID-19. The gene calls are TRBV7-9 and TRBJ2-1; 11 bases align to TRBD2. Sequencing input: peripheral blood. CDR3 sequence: CASSPLRTSGFYYNEQFF. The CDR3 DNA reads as TGTGCCAGCAGCCCCCTCCGGACTAGCGGGTTCTACTACAATGAGCAGTTCTTC.